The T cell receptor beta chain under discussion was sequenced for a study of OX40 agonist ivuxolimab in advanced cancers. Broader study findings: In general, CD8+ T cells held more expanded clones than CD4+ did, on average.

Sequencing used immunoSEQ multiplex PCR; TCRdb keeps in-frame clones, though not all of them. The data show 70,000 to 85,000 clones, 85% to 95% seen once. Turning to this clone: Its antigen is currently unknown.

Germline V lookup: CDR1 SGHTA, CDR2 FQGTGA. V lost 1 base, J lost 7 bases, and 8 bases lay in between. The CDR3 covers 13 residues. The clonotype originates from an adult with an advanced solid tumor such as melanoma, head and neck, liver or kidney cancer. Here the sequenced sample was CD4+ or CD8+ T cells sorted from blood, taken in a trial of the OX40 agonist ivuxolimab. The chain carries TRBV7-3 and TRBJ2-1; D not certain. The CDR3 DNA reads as TGTGCCAGCAGCTTAATAGTCGGAAATGAGCAGTTCTTC. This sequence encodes CASSLIVGNEQFF.